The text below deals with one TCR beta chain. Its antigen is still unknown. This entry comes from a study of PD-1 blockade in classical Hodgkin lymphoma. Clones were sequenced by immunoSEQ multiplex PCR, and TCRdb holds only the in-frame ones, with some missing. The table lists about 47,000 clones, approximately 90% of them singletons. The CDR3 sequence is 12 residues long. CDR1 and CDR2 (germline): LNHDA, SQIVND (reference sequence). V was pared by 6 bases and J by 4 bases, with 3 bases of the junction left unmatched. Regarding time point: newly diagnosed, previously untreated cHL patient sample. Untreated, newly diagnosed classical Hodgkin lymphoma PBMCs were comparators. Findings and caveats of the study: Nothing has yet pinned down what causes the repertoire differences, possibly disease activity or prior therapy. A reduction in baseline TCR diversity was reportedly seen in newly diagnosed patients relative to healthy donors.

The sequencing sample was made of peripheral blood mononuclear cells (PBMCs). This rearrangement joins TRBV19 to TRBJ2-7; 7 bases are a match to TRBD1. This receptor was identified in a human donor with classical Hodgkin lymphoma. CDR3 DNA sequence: TGTGCCAGTAGGGACAGGAGATACGAGCAGTACTTC. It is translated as CASRDRRYEQYF.